This TCR beta chain is from a study of vaccination effects on CD4 cells after COVID-19. The table came from immunoSEQ multiplex PCR; TCRdb's copy has only in-frame clones and leaves some out. The sample yields over 50,000 clones, about four fifths seen once. After expansion with viral peptide pools in the ViraFEST assay, antigen-specific CD4+ T cells were sequenced. Subsequent to roughly 10 days of culture, CD4+ T cells were isolated. CDR1 is MDHEN, CDR2 SYDVKM, per germline. V lost 4 bases and J 7 bases, leaving 16 bases between the germline ends. This CDR3 has 14 amino acids. This clone was recorded only once. The antigen remains undetermined.

The source is a human donor who received a COVID-19 vaccine. V is TRBV28 and J is TRBJ1-2, with a weak D call TRBD1 (5 bases). The material was CD4+ T cells from PBMCs cultured with HCoV-229E spike peptides, obtained before COVID-19 vaccination. DNA of the CDR3: TGTGCCAGCAGTTCCGGAGGCAGGGATCTTGGCTACACCTTC. It encodes CASSSGGRDLGYTF.